The entry below describes one TCR beta chain. The protocol was immunoSEQ multiplex PCR, while the TCRdb copy is restricted to in-frame clones and leaves out a portion. The sample has about 110,000 clones, around 90% seen once; the top ten hold approximately 8.2%. The data stem from a study of T cell responses to AZD1222 COVID-19 vaccine. This TCR derives from an adult who received the AZD1222 COVID-19 vaccine. The specimen comprised peripheral blood, sampled 28 days after the second AZD1222 dose.

CDR3 coding DNA: TGTGCCAGCAGCTTATCCACTCTCGCCAAAAACATTCAGTACTTC. As protein: CASSLSTLAKNIQYF. The genes are TRBV11-2 and TRBJ2-4; no clear D gene. The CDR3 consists of 15 residues. Germline V gene data show CDR1 as SGHAT and CDR2 as FQNNGV. Deletions cut 2 bases from V and 1 base from J, with 9 bases between. The full variable domain, completed using reference TRBV11-2 and TRBJ2-4, is EAGVAQSPRYKIIEKRQSVAFWCNPISGHATLYWYQQILGQGPKLLIQFQNNGVVDDSQLPKDRFSAERLKGVDSTLKIQPAKLEDSAVYLCASSLSTLAKNIQYFGAGTRLSVL.